Listed below are T cell receptor beta chains from one sample, sequenced in a study of cytomegalovirus exposure and HLA in healthy donors. Only in-frame clones appear in the TCRdb table, and some are missing; sequencing was by immunoSEQ multiplex PCR. The table lists about 150,000 clones, about 76% of them singletons, with roughly 7.1% in the top ten. Sequencing used PBMCs. The receptors were gathered from a man aged 25-45 years in good health and CMV-seropositive. Both conserved end residues are part of each CDR3. A D gene is named only where the DNA matches it firmly. For some rows the clone size is stated as once, few or many, or as a class when expanded; others skip it.

v_call	cdr3_length	d_call	j_call	clone_size	cdr3_nt	cdr3_aa
TRBV27	16	-	TRBJ2-4	-	TGTGCCAGCAGCCTTAATCCTTCGGTAGCCAAAAACATTCAGTACTTC	CASSLNPSVAKNIQYF
TRBV5-5	14	-	TRBJ1-1	-	TGTGCCAGCAGCTTACGGGACAAGAACACTGAAGCTTTCTTT	CASSLRDKNTEAFF
TRBV28	14	-	TRBJ1-2	-	TGTGCCAGCAGTTTATCTTACCGAGCTATTATCTACACCTTC	CASSLSYRAIIYTF
TRBV6-5	15	TRBD1	TRBJ1-6	-	TGTGCCAGCAGTTACTTAGGACAGGGAGGTTCACCCCTCCACTTT	CASSYLGQGGSPLHF
TRBV25-1	16	TRBD1	TRBJ2-7	-	TGTGCCAGCACCCCCGACCGTAGGGACAGCTCCTACGAGCAGTACTTC	CASTPDRRDSSYEQYF
TRBV6-5	13	-	TRBJ1-1	few	TGTGCCAGCAGTTACTCCGGCGGGACTGAAGCTTTCTTT	CASSYSGGTEAFF
TRBV19	13	-	TRBJ2-3	once	TGTGCCAGCAGACCGGGTGGAGCAGATACGCAGTATTTT	CASRPGGADTQYF
TRBV6-5	14	-	TRBJ1-1	-	TGTGCCAGCAGTTACGGCAGGGCTAACACTGAAGCTTTCTTT	CASSYGRANTEAFF
TRBV7-9	14	TRBD1	TRBJ1-2	-	TGTGCCAGCAGCGTTAGTGGGACAGCGGATGGCTACACCTTC	CASSVSGTADGYTF
TRBV19	16	TRBD2	TRBJ2-7	-	TGTGCCAGTAGTGGGCCTAGCGGGGCTAACTCCTACGAGCAGTACTTC	CASSGPSGANSYEQYF
TRBV6-1	14	-	TRBJ1-1	-	TGTGCCAGCAGTGAATCGGGGAGCACGTGGGGAGCTTTCTTT	CASSESGSTWGAFF
TRBV2	13	TRBD1	TRBJ2-7	once	TGTGCCAGTAAACCGGGACAGGGAGACGAGCAGTACTTC	CASKPGQGDEQYF
TRBV19	15	TRBD1	TRBJ2-7	-	TGTGCCAGTAGTATAACCCCGCAGGGGGCCTACGAGCAGTACTTC	CASSITPQGAYEQYF
TRBV6-5	14	TRBD2	TRBJ2-7	-	TGTGCCAGCATCCCCGGGACTAGCCGTTACGAGCAGTACTTC	CASIPGTSRYEQYF
TRBV6-6	16	TRBD2	TRBJ2-7	-	TGTGCCAGCAGTAATACAAAGGGACGGGGGGACTACGAGCAGTACTTC	CASSNTKGRGDYEQYF
TRBV5-6	13	-	TRBJ1-2	-	TGTGCCAGCAGCTTGTCGGGGAATATAGGCTACACCTTC	CASSLSGNIGYTF
TRBV9	16	TRBD2	TRBJ2-1	-	TGTGCCAGCAGCGTAGCCCCAGCGGGAGTTAAAAATGAGCAGTTCTTC	CASSVAPAGVKNEQFF
TRBV5-1	18	TRBD2	TRBJ2-3	-	TGCGCCAGCAGCTTGGCCCCCGGGACTAGCGGGGGTACAGATACGCAGTATTTT	CASSLAPGTSGGTDTQYF
TRBV7-9	15	-	TRBJ2-5	-	TGTGCCAGCAGTCAGTCGGGGGGCTTGGGAGAGACCCAGTACTTC	CASSQSGGLGETQYF
TRBV11-2	15	TRBD2	TRBJ2-1	-	TGTGCCAGCAGATCACTCGGGGGGGCCGGGGATGAGCAGTTCTTC	CASRSLGGAGDEQFF
TRBV30	11	-	TRBJ2-5	-	TGTGCCTGGAGTGGCGAAGAGACCCAGTACTTC	CAWSGEETQYF
TRBV12-5	18	TRBD2	TRBJ2-2	-	TGTGCTAGTGGTTTACGGGTAGCGGGGGGGCGGATCACCGGGGAGCTGTTTTTT	CASGLRVAGGRITGELFF
TRBV29-1	14	-	TRBJ2-3	-	TGCAGCGTTGCCCTGACAGCCATGCCAGATACGCAGTATTTT	CSVALTAMPDTQYF
TRBV28	12	-	TRBJ2-7	-	TGTGCCAGCAGTTTAAACGGCTACGAGCAGTACTTC	CASSLNGYEQYF
TRBV5-1	14	TRBD2	TRBJ2-2	-	TGCGCCACGAGGGAGGGACTAAACACCGGGGAGCTGTTTTTT	CATREGLNTGELFF
TRBV5-1	16	TRBD2	TRBJ2-3	-	TGCGCCAGCAGCCCAGTTACTAGCGGGGGGGCAGATACGCAGTATTTT	CASSPVTSGGADTQYF
TRBV7-3	15	TRBD2	TRBJ2-1	-	TGTGCCAGCAGCTTAGCTAGCGGGAGTGGCAATGAGCAGTTCTTC	CASSLASGSGNEQFF
TRBV28	14	TRBD1	TRBJ1-3	few	TGTGCCAGCAGGCCACCGACAGGGGGAAACACCATATATTTT	CASRPPTGGNTIYF
TRBV28	16	TRBD2	TRBJ2-3	-	TGTGCCAGCAGTTCCCGACTAGCGGCGGACACAGATACGCAGTATTTT	CASSSRLAADTDTQYF
TRBV10-3	14	TRBD2	TRBJ2-3	few	TGTGCCATCAGCACTAGCGGGAGGACGCATACGCAGTATTTT	CAISTSGRTHTQYF
TRBV9	12	-	TRBJ1-1	-	TGTGCCAGCGGGGGCATGAACACTGAAGCTTTCTTT	CASGGMNTEAFF
TRBV18	17	TRBD2	TRBJ2-5	-	TGTGCCAGCTCACCATCCCTAGCGGGGAGGTCGGGAGAGACCCAGTACTTC	CASSPSLAGRSGETQYF
TRBV12-5	12	-	TRBJ1-1	-	TGTGCTAGTGGTTTGACCTATTCTGAAGCTTTCTTT	CASGLTYSEAFF
TRBV9	15	TRBD2	TRBJ2-5	-	TGTGCCAGCAGCGTAGGAGGCGGGAGCCCCGAGACCCAGTACTTC	CASSVGGGSPETQYF
TRBV4-2	14	TRBD1	TRBJ1-1	-	TGTGCCAGCAGCCAAGATTGGGACAGGGGTGAAGCTTTCTTT	CASSQDWDRGEAFF
TRBV6-6	13	-	TRBJ2-5	once	TGTGCCAGCACCATGCATGGCGGGGAGACCCAGTACTTC	CASTMHGGETQYF
TRBV6-5	14	-	TRBJ1-3	-	TGTGCCAGCACCCCAGGGTCTTCAGGAAACACCATATATTTT	CASTPGSSGNTIYF
TRBV10-3	16	TRBD1	TRBJ1-5	-	TGTGCCATCAGAGATTCTACAGGGGCTGGGGATCAGCCCCAGCATTTT	CAIRDSTGAGDQPQHF
TRBV5-1	16	TRBD1	TRBJ2-5	-	TGCGCCAGCAGCTTCGGGACAGGGGGGTTTCAAGAGACCCAGTACTTC	CASSFGTGGFQETQYF
TRBV6-1	13	-	TRBJ1-1	-	TGTGCTAGTAAAAAGGGGATGAACACTGAAGCTTTCTTT	CASKKGMNTEAFF
TRBV7-9	16	-	TRBJ2-1	-	TGTGCCAGCAGCTTAAGCGGGCCTGGCTTGGGCAATGAGCAGTTCTTC	CASSLSGPGLGNEQFF
TRBV4-1	14	-	TRBJ2-1	-	TGCGCCAGCAGCCGCCGCCAGGAATACAATGAGCAGTTCTTC	CASSRRQEYNEQFF
TRBV18	14	-	TRBJ2-2	-	TGTGCCAGCTCACCAGGAGAAAGCTCCGGGGAGCTGTTTTTT	CASSPGESSGELFF
TRBV4-2	19	TRBD1	TRBJ1-6	-	TGTGCCAGCAGCCAACCCATATCCCTAGGGGGGACAGGGGATTCACCCCTCCACTTT	CASSQPISLGGTGDSPLHF
TRBV10-3	15	-	TRBJ2-3	few	TGTGCCATCACCTCATCCAGGGCTAGCACAGATACGCAGTATTTT	CAITSSRASTDTQYF
TRBV4-2	15	-	TRBJ1-6	-	TGTGCCAGCAGCCAAGATACAGGGCTTAGGTCACCCCTCCACTTT	CASSQDTGLRSPLHF